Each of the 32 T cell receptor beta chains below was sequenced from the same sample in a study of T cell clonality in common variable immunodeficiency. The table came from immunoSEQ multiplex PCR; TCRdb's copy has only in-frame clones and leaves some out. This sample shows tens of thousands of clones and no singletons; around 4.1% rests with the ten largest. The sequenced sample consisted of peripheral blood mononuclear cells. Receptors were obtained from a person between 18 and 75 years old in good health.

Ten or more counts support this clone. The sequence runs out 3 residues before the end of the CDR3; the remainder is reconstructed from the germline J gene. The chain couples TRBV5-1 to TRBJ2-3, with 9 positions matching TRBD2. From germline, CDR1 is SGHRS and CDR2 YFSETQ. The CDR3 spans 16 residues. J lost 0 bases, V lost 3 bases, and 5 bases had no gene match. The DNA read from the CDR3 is TGCGCCAGCAGCTGGGCGGGAGGGATTAGCACAGATACG. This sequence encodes CASSWAGGISTDT. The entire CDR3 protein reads CASSWAGGISTDTQYF. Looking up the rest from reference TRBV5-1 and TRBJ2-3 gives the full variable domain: KAGVTQTPRYLIKTRGQQVTLSCSPISGHRSVSWYQQTPGQGLQFLFEYFSETQRNKGNFPGRFSGRQFSNSRSEMNVSTLELGDSALYLCASSWAGGISTDTQYFGPGTRLTVL.

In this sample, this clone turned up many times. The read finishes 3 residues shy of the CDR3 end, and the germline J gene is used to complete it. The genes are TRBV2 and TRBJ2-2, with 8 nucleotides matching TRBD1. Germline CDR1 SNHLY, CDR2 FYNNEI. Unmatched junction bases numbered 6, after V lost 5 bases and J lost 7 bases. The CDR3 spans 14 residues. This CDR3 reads CASSQDRANGELFF. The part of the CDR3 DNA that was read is TGTGCCAGCAGTCAGGACAGGGCTAACGGGGAG.

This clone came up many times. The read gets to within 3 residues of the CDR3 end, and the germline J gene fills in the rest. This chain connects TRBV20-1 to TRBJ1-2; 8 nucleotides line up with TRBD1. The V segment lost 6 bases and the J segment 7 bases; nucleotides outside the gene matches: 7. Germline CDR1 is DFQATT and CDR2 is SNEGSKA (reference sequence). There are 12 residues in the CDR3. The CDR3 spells CSATTGVFGYTF. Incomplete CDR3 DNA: TGCAGTGCCACGACAGGGGTATTTGGC.

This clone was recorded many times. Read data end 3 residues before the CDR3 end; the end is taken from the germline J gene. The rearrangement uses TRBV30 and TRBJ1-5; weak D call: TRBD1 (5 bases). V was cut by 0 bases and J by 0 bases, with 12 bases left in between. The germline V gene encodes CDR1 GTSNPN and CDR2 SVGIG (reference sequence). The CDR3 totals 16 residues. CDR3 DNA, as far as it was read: TGTGCCTGGAGTGTACCCGGGGGGAGTAGCAATCAGCCC. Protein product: CAWSVPGGSSNQP. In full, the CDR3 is CAWSVPGGSSNQPQHF.

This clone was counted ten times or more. CDR3 bases read: TGTGCCAGCAGCCTCAAACCGGGGAGGAATACG. Amino acid sequence: CASSLKPGRNT. The entire CDR3 protein is CASSLKPGRNTQYF. The rearrangement joins TRBV5-6 to TRBJ2-3; TRBD2 is a possible D gene (6 bases). Read data end 3 residues before the CDR3 end; the end is taken from the germline J gene. The V gene's germline CDR1 is SGHDT and CDR2 YYEEEE. The V and J ends lost 4 bases and 7 bases respectively, with 16 bases between them. The CDR3 sequence is 14 residues long.

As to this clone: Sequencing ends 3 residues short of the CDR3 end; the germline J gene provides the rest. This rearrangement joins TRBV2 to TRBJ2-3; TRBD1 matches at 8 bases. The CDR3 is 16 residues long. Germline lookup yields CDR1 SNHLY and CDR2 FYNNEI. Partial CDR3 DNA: TGTGCCAGCAGTGCTTTCAGGGGGCGCTACAAGGAGACG. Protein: CASSAFRGRYKET. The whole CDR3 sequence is CASSAFRGRYKETQYF.

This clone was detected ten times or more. The CDR3: CSATRIASGGSYEQYF. CDR3 DNA (partial): TGCAGTGCAACAAGAATAGCTAGCGGGGGATCCTACGAG. This sequence joins TRBV20-1 and TRBJ2-7; 10 nucleotides match TRBD2. Read sequence stops 3 residues before the CDR3 end, and the germline J gene provides the missing end. CDR3 length: 16 amino acids. CDR1 DFQATT and CDR2 SNEGSKA come from the germline V gene (reference sequence). V was clipped by 6 bases and J by 1 base; unmatched bases: 12.

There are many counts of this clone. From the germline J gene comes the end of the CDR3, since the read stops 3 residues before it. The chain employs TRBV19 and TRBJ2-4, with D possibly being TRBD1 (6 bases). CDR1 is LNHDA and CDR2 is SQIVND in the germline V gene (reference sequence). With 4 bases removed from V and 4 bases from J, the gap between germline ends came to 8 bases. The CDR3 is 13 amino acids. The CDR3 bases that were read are TGTGCCAGTAGTAAACAGGGTAAAAACATT. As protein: CASSKQGKNI. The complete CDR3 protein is CASSKQGKNIQYF. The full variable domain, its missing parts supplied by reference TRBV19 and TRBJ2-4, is DGGITQSPKYLFRKEGQNVTLSCEQNLNHDAMYWYRQDPGQGLRLIYYSQIVNDFQKGDIAEGYSVSREKKESFPLTVTSAQKNPTAFYLCASSKQGKNIQYFGAGTRLSVL.

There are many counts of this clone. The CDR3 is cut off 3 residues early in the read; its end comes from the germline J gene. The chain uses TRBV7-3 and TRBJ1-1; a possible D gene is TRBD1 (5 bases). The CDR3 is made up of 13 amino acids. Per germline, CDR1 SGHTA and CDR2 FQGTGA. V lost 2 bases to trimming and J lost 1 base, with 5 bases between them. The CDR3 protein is CASSLQGNTEAFF. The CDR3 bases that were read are TGTGCCAGCAGCTTACAGGGGAACACTGAA.

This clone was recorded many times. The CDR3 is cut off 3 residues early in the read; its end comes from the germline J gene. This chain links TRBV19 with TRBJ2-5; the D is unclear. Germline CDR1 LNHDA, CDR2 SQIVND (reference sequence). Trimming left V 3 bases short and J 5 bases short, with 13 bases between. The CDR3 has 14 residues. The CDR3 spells CASSMVGPRETQYF. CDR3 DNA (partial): TGTGCCAGTAGTATGGTCGGCCCTAGGGAGACC. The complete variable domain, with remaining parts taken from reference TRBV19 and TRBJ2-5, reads DGGITQSPKYLFRKEGQNVTLSCEQNLNHDAMYWYRQDPGQGLRLIYYSQIVNDFQKGDIAEGYSVSREKKESFPLTVTSAQKNPTAFYLCASSMVGPRETQYFGPGTRLLVL.

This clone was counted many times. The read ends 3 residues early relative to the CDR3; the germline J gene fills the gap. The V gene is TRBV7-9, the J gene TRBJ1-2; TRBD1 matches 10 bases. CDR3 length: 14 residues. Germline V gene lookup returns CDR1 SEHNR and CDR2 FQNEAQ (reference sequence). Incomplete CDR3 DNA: TGTGCCAGCAGCAGGACAGGGGGGGGGATGGGC. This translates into CASSRTGGGMG. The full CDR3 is CASSRTGGGMGYTF.

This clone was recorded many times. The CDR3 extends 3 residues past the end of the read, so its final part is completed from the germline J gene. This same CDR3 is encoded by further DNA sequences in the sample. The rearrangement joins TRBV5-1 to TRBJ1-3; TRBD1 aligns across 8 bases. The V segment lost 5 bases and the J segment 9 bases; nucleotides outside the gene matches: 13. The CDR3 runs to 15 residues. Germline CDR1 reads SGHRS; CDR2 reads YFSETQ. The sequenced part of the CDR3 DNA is TGCGCCAGCAGTCCCAGGGGGCCAGGTGTTGGCACC. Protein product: CASSPRGPGVGT. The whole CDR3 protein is CASSPRGPGVGTIYF.

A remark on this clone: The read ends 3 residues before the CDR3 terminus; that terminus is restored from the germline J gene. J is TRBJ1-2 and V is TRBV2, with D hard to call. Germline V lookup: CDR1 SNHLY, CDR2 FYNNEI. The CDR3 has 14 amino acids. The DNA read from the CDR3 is TGTGCCAGCAGTGTTACTAGCGGGAGGGATACC. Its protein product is CASSVTSGRDT. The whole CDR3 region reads CASSVTSGRDTYTF.

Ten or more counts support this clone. CDR3 bases read: TGTGCCAGCAGTGACTCTTCGGGGGGCGACTACAATGAG. This gives the protein CASSDSSGGDYNE. The whole CDR3 sequence reads CASSDSSGGDYNEQFF. V gene TRBV6-4 combines with J gene TRBJ2-1, with D perhaps matching TRBD2 (7 bases). The CDR3 goes on 3 residues after the read ends, and that part is filled in from the germline J gene. The V end was cut by 0 bases, the J end by 3 bases, with 12 bases between. There are 16 residues in the CDR3. Germline CDR1 reads MRHNA; CDR2 reads SNTAGT.

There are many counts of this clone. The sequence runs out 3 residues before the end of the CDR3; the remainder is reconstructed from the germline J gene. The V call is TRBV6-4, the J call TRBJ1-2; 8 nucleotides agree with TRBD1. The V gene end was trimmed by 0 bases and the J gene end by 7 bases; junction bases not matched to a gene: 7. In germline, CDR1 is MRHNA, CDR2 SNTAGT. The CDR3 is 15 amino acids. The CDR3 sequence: CASSDSAGGGGGYTF. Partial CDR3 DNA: TGTGCCAGCAGTGACTCGGCAGGGGGCGGAGGTGGC.

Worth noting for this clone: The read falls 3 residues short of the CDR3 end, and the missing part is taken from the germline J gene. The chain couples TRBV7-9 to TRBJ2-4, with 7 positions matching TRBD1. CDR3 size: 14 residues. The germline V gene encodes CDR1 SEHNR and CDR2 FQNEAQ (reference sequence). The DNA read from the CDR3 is TGTGCCAGCAGACCAACAGGGGTGATGAGCGGT. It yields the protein CASRPTGVMSG. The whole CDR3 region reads CASRPTGVMSGQYF.

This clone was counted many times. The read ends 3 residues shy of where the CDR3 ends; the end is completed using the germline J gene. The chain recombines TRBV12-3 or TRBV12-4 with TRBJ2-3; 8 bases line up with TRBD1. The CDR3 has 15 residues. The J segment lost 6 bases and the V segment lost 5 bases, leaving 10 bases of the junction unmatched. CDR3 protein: CASSPDRGVADTQYF. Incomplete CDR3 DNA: TGTGCCAGCAGTCCAGACAGGGGTGTTGCGGATACG.

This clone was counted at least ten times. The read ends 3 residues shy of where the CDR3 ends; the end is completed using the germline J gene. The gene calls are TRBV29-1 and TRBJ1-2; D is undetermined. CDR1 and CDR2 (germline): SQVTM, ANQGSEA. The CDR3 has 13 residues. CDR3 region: CSVEVGSTGGYTF. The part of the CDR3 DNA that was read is TGCAGCGTTGAAGTGGGCTCCACTGGGGGC.

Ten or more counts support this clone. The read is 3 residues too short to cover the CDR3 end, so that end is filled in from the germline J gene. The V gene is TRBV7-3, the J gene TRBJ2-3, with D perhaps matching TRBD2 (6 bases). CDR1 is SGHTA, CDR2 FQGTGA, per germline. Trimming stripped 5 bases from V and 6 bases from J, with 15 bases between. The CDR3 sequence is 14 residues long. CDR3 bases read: TGTGCCAGCAGCCTAGGGGACTTTGGTGATACG. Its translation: CASSLGDFGDT. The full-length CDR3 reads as CASSLGDFGDTQYF.

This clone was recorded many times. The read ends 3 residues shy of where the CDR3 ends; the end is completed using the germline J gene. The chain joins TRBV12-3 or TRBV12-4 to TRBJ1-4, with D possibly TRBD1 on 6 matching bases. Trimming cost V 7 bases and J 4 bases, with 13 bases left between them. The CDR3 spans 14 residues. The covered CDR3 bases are TGTGCCAGCACCCGGTTCAGGGGTAATGAAAAA. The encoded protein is CASTRFRGNEK. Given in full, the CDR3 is CASTRFRGNEKLFF.

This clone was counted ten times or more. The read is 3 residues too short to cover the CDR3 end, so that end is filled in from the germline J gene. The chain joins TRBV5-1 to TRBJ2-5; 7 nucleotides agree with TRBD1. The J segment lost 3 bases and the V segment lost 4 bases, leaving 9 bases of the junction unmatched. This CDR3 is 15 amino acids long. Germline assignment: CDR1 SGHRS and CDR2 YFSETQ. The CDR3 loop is CASSVGFDREETQYF. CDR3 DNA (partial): TGCGCCAGCAGCGTGGGGTTCGACAGGGAAGAGACC.

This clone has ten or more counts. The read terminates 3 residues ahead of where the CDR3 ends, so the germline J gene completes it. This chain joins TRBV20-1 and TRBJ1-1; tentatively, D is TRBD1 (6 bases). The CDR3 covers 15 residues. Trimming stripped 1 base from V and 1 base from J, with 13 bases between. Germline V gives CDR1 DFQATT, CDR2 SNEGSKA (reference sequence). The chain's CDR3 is CSARGGGGTNTEAFF. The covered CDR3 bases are TGCAGTGCTAGAGGGGGAGGGGGTACGAACACTGAA.

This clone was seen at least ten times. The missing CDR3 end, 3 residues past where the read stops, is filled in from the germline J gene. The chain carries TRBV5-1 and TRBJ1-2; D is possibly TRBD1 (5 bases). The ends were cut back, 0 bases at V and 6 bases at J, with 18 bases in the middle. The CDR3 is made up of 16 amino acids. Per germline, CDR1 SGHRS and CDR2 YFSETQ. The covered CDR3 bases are TGCGCCAGCAGCTTGGATTTTGGGGCGCGAAGGAATGGC. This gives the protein CASSLDFGARRNG. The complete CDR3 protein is CASSLDFGARRNGYTF.

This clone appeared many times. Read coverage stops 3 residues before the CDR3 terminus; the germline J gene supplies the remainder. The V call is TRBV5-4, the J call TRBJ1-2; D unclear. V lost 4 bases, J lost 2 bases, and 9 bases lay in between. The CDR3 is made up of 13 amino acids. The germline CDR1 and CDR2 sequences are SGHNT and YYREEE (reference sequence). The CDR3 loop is CASSPRNNYGYTF. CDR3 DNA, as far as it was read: TGTGCCAGCAGCCCCAGGAACAACTATGGC.

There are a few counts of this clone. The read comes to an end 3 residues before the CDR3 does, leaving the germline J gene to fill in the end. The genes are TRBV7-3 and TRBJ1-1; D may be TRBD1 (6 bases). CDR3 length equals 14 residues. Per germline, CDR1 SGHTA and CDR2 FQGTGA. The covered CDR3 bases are TGTGCCAGCAGCCCGGAGGGGGACCGAGAGACA. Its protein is CASSPEGDRET. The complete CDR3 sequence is CASSPEGDRETAFF. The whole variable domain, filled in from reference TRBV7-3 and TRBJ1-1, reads GAGVSQTPSNKVTEKGKYVELRCDPISGHTALYWYRQSLGQGPEFLIYFQGTGAADDSGLPNDRFFAVRPEGSVSTLKIQRTERGDSAVYLCASSPEGDRETAFFGQGTRLTVV.

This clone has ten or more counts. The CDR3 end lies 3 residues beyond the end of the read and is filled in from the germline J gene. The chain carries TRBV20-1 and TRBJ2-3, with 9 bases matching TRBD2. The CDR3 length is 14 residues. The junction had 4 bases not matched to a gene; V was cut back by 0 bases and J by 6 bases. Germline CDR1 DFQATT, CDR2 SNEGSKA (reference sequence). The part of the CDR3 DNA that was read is TGCAGTGCTAGAGATGCTAGCGGGGCCGATACG. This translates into CSARDASGADT. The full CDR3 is CSARDASGADTQYF.

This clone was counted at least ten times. CDR3 DNA (partial): TGTGCCAGCAGCCAAGATGAGGTGCGTCTAGCGGGGACCGGGGAG. It encodes CASSQDEVRLAGTGE. In full, the CDR3 reads CASSQDEVRLAGTGELFF. The chain links TRBV4-2 to TRBJ2-2; 9 nucleotides align to TRBD2. The read ends 3 residues shy of where the CDR3 ends; the end is completed using the germline J gene. The germline V gene encodes CDR1 LGHNA and CDR2 YNFKEQ. This CDR3 has 18 residues. V trimming: 0 bases; J trimming: 5 bases; junction bases outside the gene matches: 10.

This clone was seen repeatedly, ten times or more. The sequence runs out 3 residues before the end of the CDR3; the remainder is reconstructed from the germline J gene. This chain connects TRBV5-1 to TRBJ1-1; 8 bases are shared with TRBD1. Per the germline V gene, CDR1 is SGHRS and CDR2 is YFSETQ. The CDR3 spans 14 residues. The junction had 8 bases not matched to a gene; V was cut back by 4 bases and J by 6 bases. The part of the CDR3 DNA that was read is TGCGCCAGCAGCCCGGACAGGGTGGGCGCTGAA. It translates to CASSPDRVGAE. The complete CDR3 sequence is CASSPDRVGAEAFF.

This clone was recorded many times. The CDR3 DNA, read in part, is TGTCCCTACCAGACAGGGGCCTGTGAA. Protein sequence: CPYQTGACE. The entire CDR3 protein is CPYQTGACEAFF. The V gene is TRBV16, the J gene TRBJ1-1, with 8 bases that match TRBD1. The read comes to an end 3 residues before the CDR3 does, leaving the germline J gene to fill in the end. The CDR3 consists of 12 residues. CDR1 and CDR2 from the germline V gene are KGHSY and FQNENV.

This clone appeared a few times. CDR3 sequence reads: CSVRAGRRETQYF. The part of the CDR3 DNA that was read is TGCAGTGTTAGGGCCGGAAGGCGGGAGACG. J is TRBJ2-3 and V is TRBV20-1; 7 positions agree with TRBD2. The DNA ends 3 residues before the CDR3 does, and the rest of the CDR3 is filled in from the germline J gene. This CDR3 has 13 residues. Germline CDR1 is DFQATT and CDR2 is SNEGSKA (reference sequence).

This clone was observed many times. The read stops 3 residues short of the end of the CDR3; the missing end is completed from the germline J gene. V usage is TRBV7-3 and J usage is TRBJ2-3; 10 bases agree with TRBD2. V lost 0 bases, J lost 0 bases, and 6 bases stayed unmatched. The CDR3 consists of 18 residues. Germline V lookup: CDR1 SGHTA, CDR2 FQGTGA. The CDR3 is CASSLTPVAGGSTDTQYF. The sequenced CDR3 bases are TGTGCCAGCAGCTTAACGCCCGTAGCGGGGGGCAGCACAGATACG.

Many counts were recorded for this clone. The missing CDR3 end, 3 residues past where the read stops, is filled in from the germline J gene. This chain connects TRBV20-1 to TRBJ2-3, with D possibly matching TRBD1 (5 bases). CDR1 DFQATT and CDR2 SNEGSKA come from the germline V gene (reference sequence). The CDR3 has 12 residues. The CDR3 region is CSAYRSQETQYF. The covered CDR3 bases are TGCAGTGCTTACAGGAGTCAAGAGACG.